The entry that follows covers one T cell receptor (beta chain) sequence. The repertoire was sequenced with immunoSEQ multiplex PCR; TCRdb's copy has only in-frame clones and lacks some. The sample has about 100,000 clones, around 84% seen once. The data belong to a study of blood T cell repertoires in COVID-19. Study background: From the United States, Italy and Spain came samples of acute and convalescent COVID-19.

The CDR3 runs to 18 residues. V is TRBV1 and J is TRBJ1-2. TRBV1 is noted as a pseudogene. The sequenced sample consisted of peripheral blood. The receptor's source is a woman aged 60-75 years with acute or convalescent COVID-19. The CDR3 nucleotides are TGCACCAGCAGCCAAAAAAGGGGGGCGGGAGGGCCCAACTATGGCTACACCTTC. Encoded protein: CTSSQKRGAGGPNYGYTF.